Detailed here is one T cell receptor (beta chain). The data stem from a study of PD-L1 blockade in urothelial cancer. Study as a whole: Of prior chemotherapy regimens, patients had received between 0 and 3.

CDR3 length: 15 amino acids. The ends were cut back, 2 bases at V and 5 bases at J, with 16 bases in the middle. Germline CDR1 is SGHDT and CDR2 is YYEEEE. As to time point: peripheral blood 6 weeks after treatment start. Assay: immunoSEQ multiplex PCR; the TCRdb copy retains only in-frame clones and omits some. The sample holds 45,000 to 60,000 clones; 88% are singletons and the top ten take 2% to 3%. The source is a man in his 60s with urothelial cancer. This sample comprised PBMCs, obtained around atezolizumab (anti-PD-L1) treatment. V usage is TRBV5-6 and J usage is TRBJ2-5; D uncertain. The DNA of the CDR3 is TGTGCCAGCAGCTTCTGGTTGGCTAGTGTGGAGACCCAGTACTTC. This encodes CASSFWLASVETQYF.